One and the same sample provided the 22 T cell receptor beta chains below, sequenced in a study of PD-L1 blockade in urothelial cancer. The table came from immunoSEQ multiplex PCR; TCRdb's copy has only in-frame clones and leaves some out. The data contain about 32,000 clones, about nine tenths of them singletons. This sample comprised PBMCs, obtained around atezolizumab (anti-PD-L1) treatment. These receptors were collected from a man in his fifties with urothelial cancer.

The J gene is TRBJ2-3, the V gene TRBV2; 9 bases match TRBD1. Germline assignment: CDR1 SNHLY and CDR2 FYNNEI. This CDR3 contains 15 residues. J lost 3 bases, V lost 6 bases, and 7 bases had no gene match. The CDR3 nucleotides are TGTGCCAGCAGACGGACAGGGGCTTCTACAGATACGCAGTATTTT. Its protein is CASRRTGASTDTQYF.

V is TRBV29-1 and J is TRBJ2-3; 9 bases are a match to TRBD1. Germline V lookup: CDR1 SQVTM, CDR2 ANQGSEA. The V and J ends lost 7 bases and 3 bases, in that order; junction bases with no gene match: 8. The CDR3 is made up of 14 amino acids. The CDR3 sequence: CSGAGTGFTDTQYF. In DNA, the CDR3 is TGCAGCGGCGCTGGGACAGGGTTTACAGATACGCAGTATTTT.

The chain is built from TRBV6-1 and TRBJ2-7; 8 bases align to TRBD1. CDR1 MNHNS and CDR2 SASEGT come from the germline V gene. CDR3 length equals 15 residues. V lost 6 bases to trimming and J lost 0 bases; unmatched junction nucleotides: 7. The CDR3 DNA sequence: TGTGCCAGCAGGGTACCAGGGGGCCTCTCCTACGAGCAGTACTTC. Amino acids: CASRVPGGLSYEQYF.

The rearrangement joins TRBV4-1 to TRBJ2-7, with 7 bases fitting TRBD2. This CDR3 is 15 amino acids long. Germline trimming cut 0 bases from V and 4 bases from J; bases unmatched to any gene: 6. Germline CDR1 is MGHRA and CDR2 is YSYEKL. The CDR3 here is CASSQDIGRRYEQYF. The CDR3 DNA sequence: TGCGCCAGCAGCCAAGATATCGGGAGGAGGTACGAGCAGTACTTC.

The rearrangement uses TRBV30 and TRBJ2-5, with 8 bases fitting TRBD1. CDR1 and CDR2 from the germline V gene are GTSNPN and SVGIG (reference sequence). V was clipped by 3 bases and J by 4 bases; unmatched bases: 1. CDR3 length: 12 amino acids. CDR3 region: CAWSRGRETQYF. The CDR3 DNA is TGTGCCTGGAGCAGGGGGCGAGAGACCCAGTACTTC.

The chain has TRBV27 and TRBJ2-7; D might be TRBD2 (6 bases). The CDR3 is made up of 14 amino acids. V was trimmed by 8 bases and J by 1 base, leaving 15 bases between them. CDR1 is MNHEY, CDR2 SMNVEV, per germline (reference sequence). CDR3 bases: TGTGCCAGCCGGACGGACTATAGGTCCTACGAGCAGTACTTC. This translates into CASRTDYRSYEQYF.

This chain uses TRBV11-2 with TRBJ2-7; a possible D gene is TRBD1 (5 bases). Per germline, CDR1 SGHAT and CDR2 FQNNGV. This CDR3 has 17 residues. The germline V and J ends were trimmed by 1 base and 2 bases, with 18 bases remaining between them. The CDR3 DNA reads as TGTGCCAGCAGCTTAGCTAGGACATCAACCAAGGCCTACGAGCAGTACTTC. Encoded protein: CASSLARTSTKAYEQYF. Full variable domain (outside the CDR3, taken from reference TRBV11-2 and TRBJ2-7): EAGVAQSPRYKIIEKRQSVAFWCNPISGHATLYWYQQILGQGPKLLIQFQNNGVVDDSQLPKDRFSAERLKGVDSTLKIQPAKLEDSAVYLCASSLARTSTKAYEQYFGPGTRLTVT.

This clone was detected only once. This chain uses TRBV10-1 with TRBJ2-7; TRBD1 agrees at 9 bases. J was trimmed by 12 bases and V by 3 bases; bases with no gene match: 6. Germline lookup yields CDR1 WNHNN and CDR2 SYGVQD (reference sequence). This CDR3 is 12 amino acids long. The CDR3 reads CASSDHGTGSYF. The CDR3 DNA is TGCGCCAGCAGTGACCATGGGACAGGGTCGTACTTC.

The chain recombines TRBV7-3 with TRBJ1-2; TRBD1 aligns across 9 bases. The CDR3 runs 13 residues. Germline CDR1 is SGHTA and CDR2 is FQGTGA. The junction had 2 bases not matched to a gene; V was cut back by 3 bases and J by 6 bases. The CDR3 protein is CASSLRQGDGYTF. DNA for the CDR3: TGTGCCAGCAGCTTGCGACAGGGGGATGGCTACACCTTC.

In this sample, this clone turned up once. The chain uses TRBV19 and TRBJ1-5; D possibly corresponds to TRBD1 (6 bases). The V gene lost 5 bases and the J gene lost 6 bases, with 11 bases spanning the gap. The length of the CDR3 is 13 residues. Germline loops: CDR1 LNHDA, CDR2 SQIVND (reference sequence). The CDR3 loop reads CASSPGQIQPQHF. As DNA, the CDR3 is TGTGCCAGTAGTCCTGGACAGATTCAGCCCCAGCATTTT.

The genes are TRBV5-4 and TRBJ1-1; D is ambiguous. The V gene's germline CDR1 is SGHNT and CDR2 YYREEE (reference sequence). The CDR3 loop spans 13 amino acids. V shed 2 bases and J shed 0 bases, with 5 bases lying between them. In DNA form, the CDR3 reads TGTGCCAGCAGCTTCTCAGTGAACACTGAAGCTTTCTTT. Protein sequence: CASSFSVNTEAFF.

The rearrangement joins TRBV11-3 to TRBJ2-7; a possible D gene is TRBD1 (6 bases). The CDR3 is 14 amino acids. Per the germline V gene, CDR1 is SGHNT and CDR2 is YENEEA. Deletions cut 1 base from V and 2 bases from J, with 9 bases between. The CDR3 is CASSLGRGTYEQYF. The DNA of the CDR3 is TGTGCCAGCAGCTTAGGCAGGGGAACCTACGAGCAGTACTTC.

The V gene is TRBV18, the J gene TRBJ2-7; D remains ambiguous. Germline CDR1 KGHSH, CDR2 LQKENI. Deletions cut 3 bases from V and 5 bases from J, with 5 bases between. This CDR3 is 11 amino acids long. The CDR3 sequence is CASSPNNEQYF. As DNA, the CDR3 is TGTGCCAGCTCACCTAACAACGAGCAGTACTTC. Full variable domain (missing parts from reference TRBV18 and TRBJ2-7): NAGVMQNPRHLVRRRGQEARLRCSPMKGHSHVYWYRQLPEEGLKFMVYLQKENIIDESGMPKERFSAEFPKEGPSILRIQQVVRGDSAAYFCASSPNNEQYFGPGTRLTVT.

The rearrangement joins TRBV30 to TRBJ2-7; possibly TRBD1 for D (5 bases). This CDR3 contains 13 residues. V lost 0 bases, J lost 2 bases, and 8 bases lay in between. Germline V gene lookup returns CDR1 GTSNPN and CDR2 SVGIG (reference sequence). CDR3 sequence: CAWSVTGAYEQYF. In DNA form, the CDR3 reads TGTGCCTGGAGTGTTACAGGAGCCTACGAGCAGTACTTC.

V gene TRBV7-9 combines with J gene TRBJ2-7; 7 bases match TRBD2. J was trimmed by 0 bases and V by 7 bases; bases with no gene match: 12. Germline V CDR1 and CDR2: SEHNR, FQNEAQ (reference sequence). This CDR3 has 16 residues. This CDR3 reads CASTPLLARSSYEQYF. The DNA for the CDR3 is TGTGCCAGCACCCCGTTACTAGCGAGAAGCTCCTACGAGCAGTACTTC.

The table lists this clone with a few counts. The chain combines TRBV6-6 with TRBJ1-3, with D perhaps matching TRBD1 (6 bases). Germline loops: CDR1 MNHNY, CDR2 SVGAGI (reference sequence). This CDR3 spans 14 amino acids. V shed 2 bases and J shed 6 bases, with 11 bases lying between them. CDR3 protein: CASSYGQNKNTIYF. CDR3 bases: TGTGCCAGCAGTTACGGACAGAATAAAAACACCATATATTTT.

J is TRBJ2-3 and V is TRBV7-6; 8 bases align to TRBD1. CDR1 is SGHVS, CDR2 FNYEAQ, per germline. The CDR3 is 16 amino acids. V was pared by 5 bases and J by 5 bases, with 12 bases of the junction left unmatched. The CDR3 reads CASSPTPGGRVDTQYF. Here the CDR3 DNA reads TGTGCCAGCAGCCCTACTCCAGGGGGCCGGGTAGATACGCAGTATTTT.

This clone was seen once. The chain combines TRBV7-3 with TRBJ2-7; 7 positions agree with TRBD1. Looked up from germline, CDR1 is SGHTA and CDR2 is FQGTGA. The CDR3 sequence is 17 residues long. The junction had 17 bases not matched to a gene; V was cut back by 5 bases and J by 4 bases. The CDR3 here is CASSQTGPTGRKYEQYF. CDR3 DNA: TGTGCCAGCAGCCAAACCGGACCGACAGGGCGCAAATACGAGCAGTACTTC.

The chain carries TRBV7-6 and TRBJ2-3; D perhaps matches TRBD1 (6 bases). Trimming pared 4 bases from V and 1 base from J, leaving 15 bases between. In germline, CDR1 is SGHVS, CDR2 FNYEAQ. The length of the CDR3 is 16 residues. As DNA, the CDR3 is TGTGCCAGCAGCTCCCTCTTGGCAGGGGGCACAGATACGCAGTATTTT. Encoded protein: CASSSLLAGGTDTQYF.

The table lists this clone with a count of one. The V call is TRBV6-1, the J call TRBJ1-2; D not certain. V was clipped by 4 bases and J by 6 bases, with 12 bases between them. The CDR3 runs 13 residues. CDR1 and CDR2 (germline): MNHNS, SASEGT. The CDR3 nucleotides are TGTGCCAGCAGTGCAAATCTCGGGGATGGCTACACCTTC. Protein: CASSANLGDGYTF.

V is TRBV19 and J is TRBJ2-1, with TRBD2 matching 14 bases. The CDR3 covers 15 residues. Germline V gives CDR1 LNHDA, CDR2 SQIVND (reference sequence). The trim removed 6 bases at V and 5 bases at J, leaving 3 bases unmatched. The CDR3, as DNA: TGTGCCAGTAGGAGGGGACTAGCGGGGGACAATGAGCAGTTCTTC. Translating gives CASRRGLAGDNEQFF.

The table lists this clone with a count of one. The J gene is TRBJ2-7, the V gene TRBV6-5; D possibly corresponds to TRBD1 (5 bases). Germline V lookup: CDR1 MNHEY, CDR2 SVGAGI. The CDR3 length is 14 residues. V lost 3 bases to trimming and J lost 4 bases, with 13 bases between them. The CDR3 is CASSYGDRRYEQYF. The CDR3 region has the DNA TGTGCCAGCAGTTATGGAGACAGAAGGTACGAGCAGTACTTC.